This is a list of T cell receptor beta chains from one sample in a study of CD8 T cells in Susac syndrome. MiXCR was run by TCRdb on the immunoSEQ multiplex PCR reads, yielding one entry per CDR3 protein. Among 250,000 or so distinct CDR3 sequences listed, about 94% were seen once. Material: CD4+ T cells from PBMCs. These receptors came from a human donor with multiple sclerosis. Each CDR3 is given with its conserved first and last residue. A D gene is named only where the DNA matches it firmly. Rows give clone size only sometimes, using once, few, many, or a class for an expanded clone.

d_call clone_size j_call v_call cdr3_aa
NA NA TRBJ1-2 TRBV4-1 CASSQDKAGGYTF
TRBD1 NA TRBJ2-3 TRBV29-1 CSATSGGADTQYF
NA NA TRBJ1-5 TRBV24-1 CATSQTLGNNQPQHF
TRBD1 NA TRBJ2-2 TRBV9 CASSVRPGGQGVLFF
NA NA TRBJ2-1 TRBV6-5 CASSSRRSFYNEQFF
NA NA TRBJ2-5 TRBV3-1 CASSPGTYQETQYF
NA NA TRBJ1-5 TRBV15 CATREGEGLPNQPQHF
NA NA TRBJ2-5 TRBV27 CASSSANQETQYF
NA NA TRBJ2-5 TRBV3-1 CASSLWEKETQYF
NA NA TRBJ1-1 TRBV18 CASSKGETEAFF
NA NA TRBJ2-1 TRBV20-1 CSAGRRWGVWEQFF
TRBD2 NA TRBJ2-3 TRBV19 CASGTSGIMDTQYF
NA NA TRBJ2-1 TRBV4-1 CASSQTRPGFHNEQFF
TRBD1 NA TRBJ2-1 TRBV2 CASMRRGSYNEQFF
NA once TRBJ1-2 TRBV4-1 CASSQVAGPNHGYTF
NA NA TRBJ2-1 TRBV24-1 CATSDFPGPPTLFF